The T cell receptor beta chain under discussion was sequenced for a study of blood T cells in healthy people across ages. For the second PCR, which ran for roughly 6 to 12 cycles, a sample-barcoded 5' primer and a J-beta primer mix were used. Through a template-switch adaptor with 12 random nucleotides, each cDNA molecule received a tag. TCRdb re-derived calls from the 5' RACE reads in MiXCR, one entry per CDR3 protein. This table has 850,000 to 1,000,000 distinct CDR3 sequences, roughly half appearing once. This clonotype was counted a few times. V was pared by 6 bases and J by 8 bases, with 8 bases between. The germline gives CDR1 SQVTM, CDR2 ANQGSEA. There are 10 residues in the CDR3.

The rearrangement joins TRBV29-1 to TRBJ2-1, with D unclear. The receptor comes from a woman in her fifties or sixties in good health. The sequenced sample consisted of blood. In nucleotides, the CDR3 is TGCAGCGTGGCGTACTATGAGCAGTTCTTC. Its translation is CSVAYYEQFF.